Ten or more counts support the clone carrying this T cell receptor beta chain. The antigen remains unidentified. This sample was included in a study of T cell repertoires in cytomegalovirus infection. Study findings and constraints: Clonotype analysis showed dominance of the ex vivo response by HLA-C-restricted CMV-specific TCR beta clonotypes. Frequencies of public TCR beta families were cumulated, and this identified carriers of CMV plus the relevant HLA.

From the reads, TCRdb called clonotypes with MiXCR, one entry per CDR3 protein. The sample has around 70,000 distinct CDR3 sequences, about 30% seen once. V was pared by 2 bases and J by 1 base, with 10 bases between. The CDR3 contains 15 residues. Germline CDR1 SGHTA, CDR2 FQGNSA. This TCR derives from a human donor in good health (CMV status not recorded). Some clones in this sample may be carry-over from other donors' samples. This chain connects TRBV7-2 to TRBJ2-3, with D possibly being TRBD2 (6 bases). The material was CD8+ T cells from cultured PBMCs, obtained from culture after CMV antigen stimulation. CDR3: CASSLWGDRTDTQYF. The DNA of the CDR3 is TGTGCCAGCAGCTTATGGGGGGACCGCACAGATACGCAGTATTTT.